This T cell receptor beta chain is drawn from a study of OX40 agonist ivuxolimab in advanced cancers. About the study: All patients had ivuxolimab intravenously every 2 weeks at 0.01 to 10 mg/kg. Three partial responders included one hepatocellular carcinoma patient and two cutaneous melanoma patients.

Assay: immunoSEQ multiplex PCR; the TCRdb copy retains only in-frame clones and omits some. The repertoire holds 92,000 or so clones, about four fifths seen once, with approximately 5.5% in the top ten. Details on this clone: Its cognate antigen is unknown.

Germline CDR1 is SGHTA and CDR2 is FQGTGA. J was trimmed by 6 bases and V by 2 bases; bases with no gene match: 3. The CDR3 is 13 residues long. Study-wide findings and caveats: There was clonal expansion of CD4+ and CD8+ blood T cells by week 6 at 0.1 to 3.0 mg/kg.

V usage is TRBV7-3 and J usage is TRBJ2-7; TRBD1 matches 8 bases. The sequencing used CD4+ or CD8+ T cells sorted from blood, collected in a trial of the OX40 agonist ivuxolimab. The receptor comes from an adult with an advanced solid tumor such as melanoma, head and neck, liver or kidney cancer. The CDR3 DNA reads TGTGCCAGCAGCTTAGGGACAGGAGGCGAGCAGTACTTC. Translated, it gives CASSLGTGGEQYF.